The present TCR beta chain was sequenced within a study of cytomegalovirus exposure and HLA in healthy donors. The ends lost 4 bases at V and 7 bases at J; junction bases unmatched: 9. The CDR3 has 16 residues. The V gene's germline CDR1 is MGHDK and CDR2 SYGVNS. Vbeta (60) and Jbeta (13) primers were used in the PCR. Assay: immunoSEQ multiplex PCR; the TCRdb copy retains only in-frame clones and omits some. This table holds hundreds of thousands of clones, roughly 79% found once. Input material: PBMCs. The clonotype was recovered from a young man in good health and CMV-seronegative. The V call is TRBV25-1, the J call TRBJ1-4, with TRBD1 identical over 10 bases. The CDR3 here is CASSGLPGQGPEKLFF. CDR3 bases: TGTGCCAGCAGTGGTTTACCGGGACAGGGGCCTGAAAAACTGTTTTTT.